One and the same sample provided the 22 T cell receptor beta chains below, sequenced in a study of T cells in Graves' hyperthyroidism and ophthalmopathy (dated by TCRdb to about 2019). The method was multiplex PCR. The sequencer listed for this sample is Illumina HiSeq 2000. The TCR beta CDR3 regions were amplified from RNA transcripts. The TCR CDR3 was subjected to a first round of RT-PCR using the HTBI primer set and the Qiagen OneStep RT-PCR kit. In-frame beta chains were kept once TCRdb had trimmed the public reads at Q25 with fastp and called clones with MiXCR. All rows with the same CDR3 protein become a single entry with the most common DNA and genes. For this sample the table gives under 750,000 distinct CDR3 sequences, of which about 19% were detected only once. The ten largest clones represent approximately 16% of the sample. Sequencing was carried out using blood. The receptors originated from a woman aged 50 to 60 with Graves' hyperthyroidism that later progressed to Graves' ophthalmopathy.

The chain carries TRBV19 and TRBJ1-1; D call uncertain. CDR3 size: 13 residues. CDR1 and CDR2 (germline): LNHDA, SQIVND (reference sequence). V was clipped by 3 bases and J by 11 bases, with 16 bases between them. The CDR3 DNA reads TGTGCCAGTAGTATTGAAATCCGGGCCTCCGCTTTCTTT. Protein sequence: CASSIEIRASAFF.

This clonotype showed up many times. This chain links TRBV18 with TRBJ2-3; D not resolved. The CDR3 totals 17 residues. V was pared by 2 bases and J by 0 bases, with 15 bases between. The V gene's germline CDR1 is KGHSH and CDR2 LQKENI. In nucleotides, the CDR3 is TGTGCCAGCTCACCAATGGAATTGAGGATGAGCACAGATACGCAGTATTTT. Its protein product is CASSPMELRMSTDTQYF.

This clonotype was counted a few times. The chain joins TRBV5-6 to TRBJ2-2; 7 bases match TRBD2. Germline trimming cut 0 bases from V and 7 bases from J; bases unmatched to any gene: 9. The CDR3 contains 16 residues. Germline-derived CDR1 and CDR2 are SGHDT and YYEEEE. CDR3 protein: CASSLVAGVGNGELFF. Here the CDR3 DNA reads TGTGCCAGCAGCTTGGTTGCGGGGGTCGGGAACGGGGAGCTGTTTTTT.

This clonotype was recorded many times. The chain carries TRBV5-1 and TRBJ1-1; tentatively, D is TRBD1 (5 bases). The CDR3 has 16 amino acids. Germline CDR1 is SGHRS and CDR2 is YFSETQ. Trimming took 3 bases from V and 0 from J, leaving 15 bases between them. Written as DNA, the CDR3 is TGCGCCAGCAGCTGGACATCGGCAGGGATGAACACTGAAGCTTTCTTT. Amino acids: CASSWTSAGMNTEAFF.

The table lists this clonotype with many counts. The CDR3 region has the DNA TGCAGTGCTAGAGATCAGAGGACTAGCGGGGGGGCCACAGATACGCAGTATTTT. Translated: CSARDQRTSGGATDTQYF. The chain couples TRBV20-1 to TRBJ2-3, with 15 bases aligning to TRBD2. In germline, CDR1 is DFQATT, CDR2 SNEGSKA (reference sequence). The CDR3 runs to 18 residues. With 0 bases clipped from V and 2 bases from J, the junction kept 6 bases outside the gene matches.

Only a few counts were recorded for this clonotype. The gene calls are TRBV3-1 and TRBJ2-2, with 10 bases that match TRBD2. CDR3 length equals 17 residues. Germline CDR1 LGHDT, CDR2 YNNKEL (reference sequence). The ends lost 4 bases at V and 1 base at J; junction bases unmatched: 6. Here the CDR3 DNA reads TGTGCCAGCAGCCCGAGGGCTAGCGGGGGGAACACCGGGGAGCTGTTTTTT. Its translation: CASSPRASGGNTGELFF. The full variable domain, with the rest looked up from reference TRBV3-1 and TRBJ2-2, is DTAVSQTPKYLVTQMGNDKSIKCEQNLGHDTMYWYKQDSKKFLKIMFSYNNKELIINETVPNRFSPKSPDKAHLNLHINSLELGDSAVYFCASSPRASGGNTGELFFGEGSRLTVL.

This rearrangement joins TRBV27 to TRBJ2-7; 9 bases map to TRBD2. Germline-derived CDR1 and CDR2 are MNHEY and SMNVEV (reference sequence). V shed 5 bases, J shed 1 base, and the junction held 12 bases outside the gene matches. The CDR3 totals 17 residues. CDR3 bases: TGTGCCAGCAGTCTACAGGGACTAGCTCCCTTTTCCTACGAGCAGTACTTC. Protein product: CASSLQGLAPFSYEQYF.

This clonotype was found many times. This chain connects TRBV3-1 to TRBJ2-5; D might be TRBD1 (6 bases). The CDR3 consists of 14 residues. Germline values: CDR1 LGHDT, CDR2 YNNKEL (reference sequence). V was pared by 6 bases and J by 5 bases, with 16 bases between. The CDR3 sequence: CASRPGQGQETQYF. DNA for the CDR3: TGTGCCAGCAGGCCCGGCCAGGGGCAGGAGACCCAGTACTTC.

In its sample, this clonotype was seen many times. The V gene is TRBV3-1, the J gene TRBJ2-7; D uncertain. Trimming cost V 4 bases and J 4 bases, with 5 bases left between them. Germline V gene data show CDR1 as LGHDT and CDR2 as YNNKEL (reference sequence). The CDR3 loop spans 11 amino acids. CDR3 DNA sequence: TGTGCCAGCAGCCGAAAATACGAGCAGTACTTC. Residues: CASSRKYEQYF.

The chain joins TRBV4-1 to TRBJ1-5, with unresolved D. CDR1 MGHRA and CDR2 YSYEKL come from the germline V gene. The V end was cut by 3 bases, the J end by 6 bases, with 15 bases between. This CDR3 has 15 residues. CDR3: CASSHFGREGQPQHF. The CDR3 DNA reads TGCGCCAGCAGCCACTTTGGGAGGGAAGGTCAGCCCCAGCATTTT.

A single count supports this clonotype. This may arise from a read error, as a much more abundant clone is one base away. The gene calls are TRBV20-1 and TRBJ2-1, with 13 bases matching TRBD2. Germline V gene data show CDR1 as DFQATT and CDR2 as SNEGSKA (reference sequence). This CDR3 has 15 residues. The junction had 7 bases not matched to a gene; V was cut back by 4 bases and J by 7 bases. CDR3 in DNA: TGCAGTGCTACTGCCGGGACTAGCGGGACGAATGAGCAGTTCTTC. Translated, it gives CSATAGTSGTNEQFF.

This clonotype occurred many times. The chain has TRBV12-3 or TRBV12-4 and TRBJ1-1; 12 bases fit TRBD1. The CDR3 covers 18 residues. Trimming removed 6 bases from V and 5 bases from J; junction bases left unmatched: 16. The CDR3 protein is CASSPGPGQGARKTEAFF. The DNA for the CDR3 is TGTGCCAGCAGCCCGGGACCGGGACAGGGGGCCAGGAAGACTGAAGCTTTCTTT.

The chain carries TRBV27 and TRBJ2-5, with 14 nucleotides matching TRBD2. The J segment lost 0 bases and the V segment lost 4 bases, leaving 4 bases of the junction unmatched. The CDR3 contains 17 residues. Germline CDR1 reads MNHEY; CDR2 reads SMNVEV (reference sequence). CDR3 in amino acids: CASSSGLAGAYQETQYF. CDR3 sequence (DNA): TGTGCCAGCAGTTCGGGACTAGCGGGGGCGTACCAAGAGACCCAGTACTTC.

This clonotype was recorded a few times. The V and J genes are TRBV11-1 and TRBJ2-1; D not resolved. The germline gives CDR1 SGHAT, CDR2 FQDESV (reference sequence). The CDR3 loop spans 13 amino acids. Trimming took 1 base from V and 9 from J, leaving 10 bases between them. The CDR3 DNA reads as TGTGCCAGCAGCTTAGACGAAATAGGTGAGCAGTTCTTC. Its translation: CASSLDEIGEQFF.

In this sample, this clonotype turned up once. The CDR3, as DNA: TGCGCCAGCAGCCAAGCGGACGGCAGGCTCTCTGGAAACACCATATATTTT. It is translated as CASSQADGRLSGNTIYF. V usage is TRBV4-3 and J usage is TRBJ1-3; unclear D gene. Trimming left V 1 base short and J 0 bases short, with 13 bases between. The CDR3 runs to 17 residues. CDR1 is LGHNA, CDR2 YSLEER, per germline.

This clonotype has just a few counts. The gene calls are TRBV27 and TRBJ1-2; D remains ambiguous. This CDR3 is 14 amino acids long. Trimming stripped 1 base from V and 4 bases from J, with 10 bases between. Germline V gives CDR1 MNHEY, CDR2 SMNVEV (reference sequence). The CDR3 sequence is CASSLFGEGYGYTF. The CDR3 DNA reads as TGTGCCAGCAGTTTATTCGGAGAGGGCTATGGCTACACCTTC.

The table lists this clonotype with many counts. The chain uses TRBV12-3 or TRBV12-4 and TRBJ1-5, with 9 positions matching TRBD1. V was pared by 5 bases and J by 0 bases, with 8 bases of the junction left unmatched. The CDR3 is made up of 17 amino acids. The DNA for the CDR3 is TGTGCCAGCAGTAGCACCGGGACAGGGTATAGCAATCAGCCCCAGCATTTT. This sequence encodes CASSSTGTGYSNQPQHF.

This clonotype came up many times. The chain combines TRBV5-4 with TRBJ2-1, with 7 bases aligning to TRBD2. Germline assignment: CDR1 SGHNT and CDR2 YYREEE (reference sequence). The CDR3 is 12 residues long. With V trimmed by 4 bases and J by 6 bases, 1 base remained unmatched. In nucleotides, the CDR3 is TGTGCCAGCAGCCCTAGCGGCAATGAGCAGTTCTTC. This translates into CASSPSGNEQFF.

The sample holds many counts of this clonotype. The chain recombines TRBV6-1 with TRBJ1-1; maybe TRBD1 (5 bases). The V end was cut by 1 base, the J end by 6 bases, with 15 bases between. Germline loops: CDR1 MNHNS, CDR2 SASEGT. The CDR3 extends over 15 amino acids. CDR3 coding DNA: TGTGCCAGCAGTGAAGTTCGGCAAGGGGCCCCTGAAGCTTTCTTT. It codes for CASSEVRQGAPEAFF.

The V call is TRBV10-3, the J call TRBJ2-1; D gene ambiguous. V was pared by 2 bases and J by 0 bases, with 8 bases between. The CDR3 totals 15 residues. Germline CDR1 ENHRY, CDR2 SYGVKD. The CDR3 sequence is CAISETESSYNEQFF. Written as DNA, the CDR3 is TGTGCCATCAGTGAGACTGAGAGCTCCTACAATGAGCAGTTCTTC.

This clonotype was seen ten or more times. The chain carries TRBV5-1 and TRBJ2-1; 10 bases map to TRBD2. The V segment lost 5 bases and the J segment 4 bases; nucleotides outside the gene matches: 6. From germline, CDR1 is SGHRS and CDR2 YFSETQ. The CDR3 has 15 amino acids. This CDR3 is CASSAGTSEYNEQFF. In nucleotides, the CDR3 is TGCGCCAGCAGTGCCGGGACTAGCGAGTACAATGAGCAGTTCTTC.

A single count supports this clonotype. Here the CDR3 reads CASSPSRSAPSYEQYF. Here the CDR3 DNA reads TGTGCCAGCAGCCCCTCCCGATCCGCCCCCTCCTACGAGCAGTACTTC. The chain joins TRBV7-6 to TRBJ2-7; no firm D call. This CDR3 comprises 16 residues. V was pared by 5 bases and J by 0 bases, with 17 bases between. The germline CDR1 and CDR2 sequences are SGHVS and FNYEAQ.